This T cell receptor beta chain was sequenced in a study of blood T cells in healthy people across ages. Through a sample-barcoded 5' primer and a J-beta primer mix, a second PCR was run for roughly 7 to 11 cycles. TCRdb reanalysed the 5' RACE reads using MiXCR and keeps one entry per CDR3 protein. The sample includes about 830,000 distinct CDR3 sequences, around 62% of them seen just once. As to this clonotype: One junction end disagrees with the germline gene, perhaps due to a read error.

The CDR3 loop spans 14 amino acids. From germline, CDR1 is SGDLS and CDR2 YYNGEE. This chain connects TRBV9 to TRBJ2-3, with D unclear. The sequencing sample was made of blood. The clonotype comes from a man aged 25 to 45 in good health. DNA of the CDR3: TGTGCCGGCAGCGTAGCTACCAGAACAGATACGCAGTATTTT. Translating it yields CAGSVATRTDTQYF.